This TCR beta chain originates from a study of CD8+ T cells in alopecia areata. Peripheral blood and lesional scalp punch biopsies were taken from alopecia areata patients. Investigators sorted PBMCs to obtain both CD4+ and CD8+ T cells. As the sequencing template, cDNA was produced by extracting RNA and reverse transcribing it. The assay was immunoSEQ multiplex PCR, and TCRdb's table has in-frame clones only and misses some. The table shows 70,000 to 95,000 clones, with around 54% occurring only once. CDR1 is SGHDN, CDR2 FVKESK, per germline. The ends were cut back, 4 bases at V and 5 bases at J, with 14 bases in the middle. This CDR3 has 14 amino acids. In the case of this clone: Antigen: not known.

Points from the study as a whole: Compared with mice, patients displayed less clear TCR sharing, possibly for HLA-related reasons. Across lesional scalp, and particularly alopecia totalis/universalis, clonality surpassed that of normal scalp.

The TCR originated in a human donor with alopecia areata. The chain links TRBV14 to TRBJ2-5; D uncertain. The sample consisted of NKG2D-high CD8+ T cells sorted from blood. CDR3 in amino acids: CASSLAPLKETQYF. As DNA, the CDR3 is TGTGCCAGCAGCCTCGCCCCGCTTAAGGAGACCCAGTACTTC. Filled out from reference TRBV14 and TRBJ2-5, the complete variable domain reads EAGVTQFPSHSVIEKGQTVTLRCDPISGHDNLYWYRRVMGKEIKFLLHFVKESKQDESGMPNNRFLAERTGGTYSTLKVQPAELEDSGVYFCASSLAPLKETQYFGPGTRLLVL.